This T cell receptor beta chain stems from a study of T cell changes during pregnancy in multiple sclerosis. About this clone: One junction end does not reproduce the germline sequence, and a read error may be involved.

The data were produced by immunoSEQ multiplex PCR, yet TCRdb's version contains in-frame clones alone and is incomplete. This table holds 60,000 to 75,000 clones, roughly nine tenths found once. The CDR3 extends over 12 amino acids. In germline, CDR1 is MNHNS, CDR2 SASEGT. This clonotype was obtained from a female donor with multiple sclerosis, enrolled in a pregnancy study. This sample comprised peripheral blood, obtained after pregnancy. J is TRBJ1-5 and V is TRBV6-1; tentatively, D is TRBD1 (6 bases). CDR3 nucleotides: TGTGCCAGCAGTGAGCCCCGACAGGCTTCGGATTTT. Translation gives CASSEPRQASDF.